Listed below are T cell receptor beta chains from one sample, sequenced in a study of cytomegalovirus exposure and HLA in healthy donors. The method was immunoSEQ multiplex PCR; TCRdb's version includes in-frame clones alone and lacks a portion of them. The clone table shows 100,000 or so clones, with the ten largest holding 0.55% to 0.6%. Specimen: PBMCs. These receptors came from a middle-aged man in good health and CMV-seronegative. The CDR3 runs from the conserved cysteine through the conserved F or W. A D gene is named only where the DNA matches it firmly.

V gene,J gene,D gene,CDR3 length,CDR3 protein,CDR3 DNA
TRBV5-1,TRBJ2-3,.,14,CASTMGQGTDTQYF,TGCGCCAGCACCATGGGCCAGGGCACAGATACGCAGTATTTT
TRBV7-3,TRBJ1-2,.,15,CASSLILQGGYGYTF,TGTGCCAGCAGCTTAATTCTCCAGGGTGGGTATGGCTACACCTTC
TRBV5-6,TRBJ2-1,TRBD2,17,CASSLAVGTSSYNEQFF,TGTGCCAGCAGCTTGGCCGTAGGGACTAGCTCCTACAATGAGCAGTTCTTC
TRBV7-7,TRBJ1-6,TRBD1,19,CASSLPGGQLVSYNSPLHF,TGTGCTAGCAGCTTACCTGGGGGACAGCTAGTCTCCTATAATTCACCCCTCCACTTT
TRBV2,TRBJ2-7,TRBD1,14,CASRDGQGVPEQYF,TGTGCCAGCAGGGACGGGCAGGGGGTCCCCGAGCAGTACTTC
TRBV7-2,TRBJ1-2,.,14,CASSPDSSNYGYTF,TGTGCCAGCAGCCCGGACAGCTCTAACTATGGCTACACCTTC
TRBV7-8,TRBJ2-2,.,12,CASRALSGELFF,TGTGCCAGCAGGGCATTATCCGGGGAGCTGTTTTTT
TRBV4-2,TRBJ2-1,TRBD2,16,CASGLPNGRAYNEQFF,TGTGCCAGCGGGTTGCCTAACGGGAGGGCCTACAATGAGCAGTTCTTC
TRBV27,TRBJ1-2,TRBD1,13,CASRRQGLGGYTF,TGTGCCAGCAGAAGACAGGGCCTGGGCGGCTACACCTTC
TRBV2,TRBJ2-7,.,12,CASSAGGYEQYF,TGTGCCAGCAGCGCCGGGGGTTACGAGCAGTACTTC
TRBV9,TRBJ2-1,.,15,CASSVAGFSSNEQFF,TGTGCCAGCAGCGTAGCAGGGTTTTCGAGTAATGAGCAGTTCTTC
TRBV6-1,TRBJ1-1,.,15,CASSDLRGTNTEAFF,TGTGCCAGCAGTGATTTGAGGGGGACGAACACTGAAGCTTTCTTT
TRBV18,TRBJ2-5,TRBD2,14,CASSPSGTQETQYF,TGTGCCAGCTCACCTAGCGGGACCCAAGAGACCCAGTACTTC
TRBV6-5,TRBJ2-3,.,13,CASSYSGGGREYF,TGTGCCAGCAGTTACTCCGGAGGGGGCCGGGAGTATTTT
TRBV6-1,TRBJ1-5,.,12,CASKLSNQPQHF,TGTGCCAGCAAGCTAAGCAATCAGCCCCAGCATTTT
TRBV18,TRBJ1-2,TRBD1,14,CASQLQGDGYGYTF,TGTGCCAGCCAATTACAGGGGGACGGGTATGGCTACACCTTC
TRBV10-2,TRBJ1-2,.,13,CASSWSGLEGYTF,TGCGCCAGCAGTTGGTCAGGGTTGGAGGGCTACACCTTC
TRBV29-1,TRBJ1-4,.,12,CSARTGGEKLFF,TGCAGCGCCAGGACTGGTGGCGAAAAACTGTTTTTT
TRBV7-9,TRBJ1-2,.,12,CASSPSTGGYTF,TGTGCCAGCAGCCCGAGCACAGGTGGCTACACCTTC
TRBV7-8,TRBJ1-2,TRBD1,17,CASSADRVLSDIYGYTF,TGTGCCAGCAGCGCGGACAGGGTCCTTTCAGATATCTATGGCTACACCTTC
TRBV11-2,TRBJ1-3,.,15,CASSFDRSSGNTIYF,TGTGCCAGCAGCTTCGACAGAAGCTCTGGAAACACCATATATTTT
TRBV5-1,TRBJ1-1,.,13,CASSLNSGGEAFF,TGCGCCAGCAGCTTGAATTCGGGAGGTGAAGCTTTCTTT
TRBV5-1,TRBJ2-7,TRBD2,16,CASSIQLAGGTYEQYF,TGCGCCAGCAGCATTCAACTAGCGGGAGGCACCTACGAGCAGTACTTC
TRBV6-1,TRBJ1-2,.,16,CASSEILTAAFYGYTF,TGTGCCAGCAGTGAAATTCTGACGGCGGCGTTCTATGGCTACACCTTC